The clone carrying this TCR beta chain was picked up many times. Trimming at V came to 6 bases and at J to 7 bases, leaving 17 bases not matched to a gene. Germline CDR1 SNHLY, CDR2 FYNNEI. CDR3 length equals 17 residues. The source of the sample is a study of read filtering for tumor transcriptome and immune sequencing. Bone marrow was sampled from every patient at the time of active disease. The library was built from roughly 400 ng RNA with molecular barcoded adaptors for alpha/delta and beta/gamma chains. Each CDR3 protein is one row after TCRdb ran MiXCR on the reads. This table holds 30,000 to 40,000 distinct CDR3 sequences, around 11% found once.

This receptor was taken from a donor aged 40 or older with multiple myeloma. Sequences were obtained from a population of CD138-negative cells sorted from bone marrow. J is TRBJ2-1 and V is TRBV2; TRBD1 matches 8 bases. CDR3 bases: TGTGCCAGCAGACCTGGCCGTTATAGGACAGGGAATAATGAGCAGTTCTTC. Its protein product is CASRPGRYRTGNNEQFF.